This section outlines one T cell receptor (beta chain) sequence together with its context. Under the authors' procedure: Counts of nucleated cells, estimated from reference gene primer amplification, were obtained. Assay: immunoSEQ multiplex PCR; the TCRdb copy retains only in-frame clones and omits some. D and trimming come from the DNA, and the V and J calls and clone size come from that table. The repertoire holds some 130,000 clones, with nearly 85% as singletons. Germline loops: CDR1 LNHDA, CDR2 SQIVND (reference sequence). The CDR3 is 14 residues long. The germline V and J ends were trimmed by 7 bases and 3 bases, with 13 bases remaining between them. This sample is part of a study of blood T cell repertoires in COVID-19.

The clonotype was recovered from a human donor in a cohort sampled during active COVID-19. This rearrangement joins TRBV19 to TRBJ1-5; D gene ambiguous. The source material was peripheral blood. The CDR3 loop reads CASNVPGFNQPQHF. In DNA, the CDR3 is TGTGCCAGTAATGTCCCGGGTTTCAATCAGCCCCAGCATTTT.